These 3 T cell receptor beta chains share one sample of origin, sequenced in a study of cytomegalovirus exposure and HLA in healthy donors. The study ran its PCR with 60 Vbeta and 13 Jbeta primers. TCRdb keeps only in-frame clones here, not all; method: immunoSEQ multiplex PCR. This table has hundreds of thousands of clones, roughly four fifths appearing once. Sequencing was done on a sample of PBMCs. These receptors all stem from a girl aged 2 to 10 in good health and CMV-seronegative.

The J gene is TRBJ1-2, the V gene TRBV19; possible D gene TRBD1, 5 bases. CDR3 length: 15 residues. Germline V gives CDR1 LNHDA, CDR2 SQIVND (reference sequence). V lost 5 bases to trimming and J lost 8 bases, with 21 bases between them. CDR3 nucleotide sequence: TGTGCCAGTAGTCTTATCGGGGGTCAGGAGGGAGGCTACACCTTC. Encoded protein: CASSLIGGQEGGYTF.

The chain has TRBV27 and TRBJ1-2, with D possibly being TRBD1 (6 bases). Trimming removed 3 bases from V and 4 bases from J, with 9 bases in between. CDR3 length: 13 amino acids. The germline V gene encodes CDR1 MNHEY and CDR2 SMNVEV (reference sequence). The CDR3 region has the DNA TGTGCCAGCAGTTTCGGCAGGGGCTATGGCTACACCTTC. Amino acids: CASSFGRGYGYTF.

The chain links TRBV28 to TRBJ2-7; TRBD2 matches 8 bases. The V and J ends lost 9 bases and 4 bases, in that order; junction bases with no gene match: 11. Per germline, CDR1 MDHEN and CDR2 SYDVKM. The CDR3 sequence is 14 residues long. DNA of the CDR3: TGTGCCAGTGGCCCCCCGGGGGGGGGATACGAGCAGTACTTC. It codes for CASGPPGGGYEQYF.